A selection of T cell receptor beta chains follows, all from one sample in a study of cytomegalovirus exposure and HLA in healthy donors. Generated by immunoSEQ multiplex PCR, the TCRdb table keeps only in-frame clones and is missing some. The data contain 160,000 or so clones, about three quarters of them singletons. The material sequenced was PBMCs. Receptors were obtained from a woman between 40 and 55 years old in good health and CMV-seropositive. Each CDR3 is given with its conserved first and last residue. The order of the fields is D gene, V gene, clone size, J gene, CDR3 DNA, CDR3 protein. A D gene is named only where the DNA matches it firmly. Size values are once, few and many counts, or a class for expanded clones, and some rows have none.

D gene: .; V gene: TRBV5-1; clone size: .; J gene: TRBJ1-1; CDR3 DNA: TGCGCCAGCAGCGGCCCTTCGGGAACTGAAGCTTTCTTT; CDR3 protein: CASSGPSGTEAFF
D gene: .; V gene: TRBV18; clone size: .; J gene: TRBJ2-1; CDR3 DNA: TGTGCCAGCTCACCGGGCCACAATGAGCAGTTCTTC; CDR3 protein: CASSPGHNEQFF
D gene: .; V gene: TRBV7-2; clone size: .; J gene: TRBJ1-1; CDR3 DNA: TGTGCCAGCAGCTTGGACACGGGAGGCACTGAAGCTTTCTTT; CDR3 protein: CASSLDTGGTEAFF
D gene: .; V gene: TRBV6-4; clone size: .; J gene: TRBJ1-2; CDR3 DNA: TGTGCCAGCAGGCCCGAGGACACGACCGTCTATGGCTACACCTTC; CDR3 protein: CASRPEDTTVYGYTF
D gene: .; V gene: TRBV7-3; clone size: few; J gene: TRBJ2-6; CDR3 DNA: TGTGCCAGCAGCGCAAGAATGGGGGGGGCCGGGGCCAACGTCCTGACTTTC; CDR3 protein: CASSARMGGAGANVLTF
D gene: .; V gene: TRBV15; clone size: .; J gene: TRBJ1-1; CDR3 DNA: TGTGCCACCAGCAGCATATACCGGGGTTGGGAGACTGAAGCTTTCTTT; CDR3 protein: CATSSIYRGWETEAFF
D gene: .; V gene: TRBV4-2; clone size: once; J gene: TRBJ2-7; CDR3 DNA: TGTGCCAGCAGCCAAGGCCCGGGCCAGGGATACGAGCAGTACTTC; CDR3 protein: CASSQGPGQGYEQYF
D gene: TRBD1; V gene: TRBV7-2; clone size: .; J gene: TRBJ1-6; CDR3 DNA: TGTGCCAGCAGCCGGGACAGGTATTCACCCCTCCACTTT; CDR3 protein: CASSRDRYSPLHF
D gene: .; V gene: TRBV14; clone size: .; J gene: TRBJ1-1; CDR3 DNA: TGTGCCAGCAGCCACCGGACGGGAAGGAACACTGAAGCTTTCTTT; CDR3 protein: CASSHRTGRNTEAFF
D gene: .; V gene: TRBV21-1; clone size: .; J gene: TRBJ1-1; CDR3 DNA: TGTGCCAGCAGCAAATGGCAGGACAGGGTCGGCACTGAAGCTTTCTTT; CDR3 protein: CASSKWQDRVGTEAFF
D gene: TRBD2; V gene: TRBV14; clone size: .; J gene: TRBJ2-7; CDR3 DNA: TGTGCCAGCAGCTACGGGGGGGGCAATACCGAGCAGTACTTC; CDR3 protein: CASSYGGGNTEQYF
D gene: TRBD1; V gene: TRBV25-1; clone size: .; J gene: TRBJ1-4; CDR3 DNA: TGTGCCAGCAGTGAATTTGGGACAGGGACTTTCGGTGAAAAACTGTTTTTT; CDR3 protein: CASSEFGTGTFGEKLFF
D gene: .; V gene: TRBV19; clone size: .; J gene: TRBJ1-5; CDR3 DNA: TGTGCCAGTAGTCTAGGATCGGAGCAGCCCCAGCATTTT; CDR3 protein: CASSLGSEQPQHF
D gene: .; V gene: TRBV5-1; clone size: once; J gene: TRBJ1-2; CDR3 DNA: TGCGCCAGCAGCCCAGGGCGACGGGCGGACTATGGCTACACCTTC; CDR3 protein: CASSPGRRADYGYTF
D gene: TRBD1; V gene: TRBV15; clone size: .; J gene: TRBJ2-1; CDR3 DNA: TGTGCCACCAGCAGGGGTCGCGAGGGACAGGGTAGCGATGAGCAGTTCTTC; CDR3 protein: CATSRGREGQGSDEQFF
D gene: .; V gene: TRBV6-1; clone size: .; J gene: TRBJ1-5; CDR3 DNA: TGTGCCAGCAGTGAATACGGGAATCAGCCCCAGCATTTT; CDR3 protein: CASSEYGNQPQHF
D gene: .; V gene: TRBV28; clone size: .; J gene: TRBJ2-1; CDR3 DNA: TGTGCCAGCAGGGACAGTTCCTCCTACAATGAGCAGTTCTTC; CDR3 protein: CASRDSSSYNEQFF
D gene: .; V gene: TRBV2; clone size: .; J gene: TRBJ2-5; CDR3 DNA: TGTGCCAGCAGTCCTTCAATGGCGGGGACTTATCAAGAGACCCAGTACTTC; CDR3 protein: CASSPSMAGTYQETQYF
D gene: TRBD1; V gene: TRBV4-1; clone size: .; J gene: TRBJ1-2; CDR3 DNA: TGCGCCAGCAGCCAAGGACGTTGGCGGGACAGGGAGAGCTACACCTTC; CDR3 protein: CASSQGRWRDRESYTF
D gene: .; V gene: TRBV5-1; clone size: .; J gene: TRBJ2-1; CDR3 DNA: TGCGCCAGCAGCTTGGATGGGGCCCGGAATGAGCAGTTCTTC; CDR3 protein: CASSLDGARNEQFF
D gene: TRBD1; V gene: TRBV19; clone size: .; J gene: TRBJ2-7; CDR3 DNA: TGTGCCAGTTCCGGGACAGGGGGTACGGTCAAGCACTTC; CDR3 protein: CASSGTGGTVKHF
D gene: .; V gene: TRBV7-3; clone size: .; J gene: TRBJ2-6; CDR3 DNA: TGTGCCAGCAGCTTATATGCGGCAGCCTCCTTTCTAGCTGGGGCCAACGTCCTGACTTTC; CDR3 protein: CASSLYAAASFLAGANVLTF
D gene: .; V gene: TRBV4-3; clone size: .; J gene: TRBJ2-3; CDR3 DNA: TGCGCCAGCAGCCACCGCGGGCCGAGGATCGCTACAGATACGCAGTATTTT; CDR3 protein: CASSHRGPRIATDTQYF
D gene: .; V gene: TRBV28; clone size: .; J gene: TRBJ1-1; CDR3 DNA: TGTGCCAGCAGTCCGCCGGGGAACACTGAAGCTTTCTTT; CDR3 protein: CASSPPGNTEAFF
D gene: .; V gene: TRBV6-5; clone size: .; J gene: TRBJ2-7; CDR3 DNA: TGTGCCAGCAGTTCCGCCTACGAGCAGTACTTC; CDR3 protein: CASSSAYEQYF
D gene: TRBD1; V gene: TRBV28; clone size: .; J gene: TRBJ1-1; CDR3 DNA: TGTGCCAGCAGGGGGACAGCCGGTGGGACTTTCTTT; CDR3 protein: CASRGTAGGTFF
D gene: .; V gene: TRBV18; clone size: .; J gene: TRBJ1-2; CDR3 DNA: TGTGCCAGCTCACCAATGGCGGGCAAATCGGACTATGGCTACACCTTC; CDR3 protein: CASSPMAGKSDYGYTF
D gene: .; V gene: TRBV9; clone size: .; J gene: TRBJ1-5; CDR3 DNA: TGTGCCAGTGGAGGGTTCGCGAATCAGCCCCAGCATTTT; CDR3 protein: CASGGFANQPQHF
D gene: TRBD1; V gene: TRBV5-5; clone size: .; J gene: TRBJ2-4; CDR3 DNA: TGTGCCAGCAGCCCATACCCCCCGGGACAGGGTAGGAAACAGTACTTC; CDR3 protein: CASSPYPPGQGRKQYF
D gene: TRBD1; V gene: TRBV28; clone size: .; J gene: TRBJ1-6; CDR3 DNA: TGTGCCAGCAGTTTGTCTTCAACAGGGGGAGGTTCACCCCTCCACTTT; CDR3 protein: CASSLSSTGGGSPLHF
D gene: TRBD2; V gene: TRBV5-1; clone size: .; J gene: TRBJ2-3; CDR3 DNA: TGCGCCAGCAGGGGGACTAGCGGGGGATCAGATACGCAGTATTTT; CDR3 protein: CASRGTSGGSDTQYF
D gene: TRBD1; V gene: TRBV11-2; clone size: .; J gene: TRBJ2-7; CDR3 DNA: TGTGCCAGCAGCTTAGATGGCCAGGGGGCTTACGAGCAGTACTTC; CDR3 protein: CASSLDGQGAYEQYF
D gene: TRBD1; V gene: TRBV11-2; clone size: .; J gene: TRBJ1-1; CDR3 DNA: TGTGCCAGCAGCAGGGACAGCTTTGAAGCTTTCTTT; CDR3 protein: CASSRDSFEAFF
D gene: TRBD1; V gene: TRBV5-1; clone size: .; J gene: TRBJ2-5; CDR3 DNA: TGCGCCAGCAGCCCTGACCCCGACAGGGGGCGAAAGACCCAGTACTTC; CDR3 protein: CASSPDPDRGRKTQYF
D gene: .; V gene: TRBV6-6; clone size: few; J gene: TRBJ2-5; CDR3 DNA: TGTGCCAGCAGGTCCCTACCCCAAGAGACCCAGTACTTC; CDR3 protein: CASRSLPQETQYF
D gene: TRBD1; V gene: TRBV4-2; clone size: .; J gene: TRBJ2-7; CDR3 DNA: TGTGCCAGCAGCCGATGGAACGACAGGGACAGCTACGAGCAGTACTTC; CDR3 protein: CASSRWNDRDSYEQYF
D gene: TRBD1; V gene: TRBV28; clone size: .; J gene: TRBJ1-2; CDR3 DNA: TGTGCCAGCCTAAACCCCGGGACAGGGGGCATCTATGGCTACACCTTC; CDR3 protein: CASLNPGTGGIYGYTF
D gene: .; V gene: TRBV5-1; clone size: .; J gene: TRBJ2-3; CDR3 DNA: TGCGCCAGCAGCTTGAGGGGACAACTCACAGATACGCAGTATTTT; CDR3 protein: CASSLRGQLTDTQYF
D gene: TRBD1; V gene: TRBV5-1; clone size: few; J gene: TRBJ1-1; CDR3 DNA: TGCGCCAGCAGCCCACATACAGGGGCTCAGCTCACTGAAGCTTTCTTT; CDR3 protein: CASSPHTGAQLTEAFF
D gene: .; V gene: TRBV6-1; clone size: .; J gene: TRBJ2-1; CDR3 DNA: TGTGCCAGCAGTAAAGAACGCGCGGGTTGGGGTTACAATGAGCAGTTCTTC; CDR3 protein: CASSKERAGWGYNEQFF
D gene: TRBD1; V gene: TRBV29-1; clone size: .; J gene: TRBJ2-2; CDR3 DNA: TGCAGCGTTGGGGCAGGGGGGAACACCGGGGAGCTGTTTTTT; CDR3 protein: CSVGAGGNTGELFF
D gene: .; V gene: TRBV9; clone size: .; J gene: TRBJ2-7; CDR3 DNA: TGTGCCAGCAGCGTTGACGGAGCCTCCTACGAGCAGTACTTC; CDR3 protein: CASSVDGASYEQYF
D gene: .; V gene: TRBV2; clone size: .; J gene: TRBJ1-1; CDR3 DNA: TGTGCCAGCAGTGAAAGTGGCAGGGCGACTTTCTTT; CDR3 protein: CASSESGRATFF
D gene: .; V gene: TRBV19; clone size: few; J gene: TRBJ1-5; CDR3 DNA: TGTGCCACTAAATTGCAGGGTGATCAGCCCCAGCATTTT; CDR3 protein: CATKLQGDQPQHF
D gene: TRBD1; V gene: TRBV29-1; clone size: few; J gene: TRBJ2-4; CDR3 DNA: TGCAGCGTTTCCTGGGACAGTTACAAAAACATTCAGTACTTC; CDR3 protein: CSVSWDSYKNIQYF
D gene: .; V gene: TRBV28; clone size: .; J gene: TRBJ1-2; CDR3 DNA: TGTGCCAGCTTCGCCTCCTGGGGGGTCGGCTACACCTTC; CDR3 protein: CASFASWGVGYTF